This T cell receptor beta chain comes out of a study of cytomegalovirus exposure and HLA in healthy donors. For the study at large: Early released data comprised around 85 million unique TCRs from HLA-typed donors. Whole-study results and caveats: HLA-A and HLA-B allele assignments for most subjects were reportedly predicted accurately using TCR beta sequences.

Between the trimmed V and J ends, which lost 2 bases and 0 bases, there was a span of 8 bases. The CDR3 extends over 16 amino acids. The germline V gene encodes CDR1 MNHEY and CDR2 SVGAGI. Use of 60 Vbeta and 13 Jbeta primers characterized the PCR. Profiled with immunoSEQ multiplex PCR; TCRdb holds only in-frame clones, not every one. The data hold approximately 120,000 clones, with around 70% observed a single time. Concerning this clone: Antigen: not known.

This rearrangement joins TRBV6-5 to TRBJ1-6, with D hard to call. The origin of this receptor is a man between 35 and 55 years old in good health and CMV-seropositive. Specimen: PBMCs. DNA of the CDR3: TGTGCCAGCAGTTACCTCCCCGGCTCCTATAATTCACCCCTCCACTTT. Translation gives CASSYLPGSYNSPLHF.